Presented here are 19 T cell receptor beta chains from one specimen sequenced in a study of T-cell reconstitution after alpha-beta-depleted transplantation in children. As it was prepared, the TCRbeta library received unique molecular identifiers. One entry per CDR3 protein results from TCRdb running MiXCR on the PCR reads. This repertoire shows about 160,000 distinct CDR3 sequences, 11% found once; its top ten account for roughly 13%. Sample: PBMCs, taken before TCRalphabeta/CD19-depleted stem cell transplant. These receptors all stem from a boy between 2 and 10 years old with acute myeloid leukemia, due to receive a stem cell transplant.

At least ten counts were recorded for this clonotype. The chain uses TRBV12-3 or TRBV12-4 and TRBJ2-1, with 11 bases matching TRBD2. The CDR3 runs to 16 residues. Trimming removed 2 bases from V and 8 bases from J; junction bases left unmatched: 8. The CDR3 bases are TGTGCCAGCAGTTTACCCCTAGCGGGGGGTGAGGATGAGCAGTTCTTC. Residues: CASSLPLAGGEDEQFF.

This clonotype was observed many times. V usage is TRBV6-1 and J usage is TRBJ1-6; weak D call: TRBD1 (6 bases). Trimming took off 10 bases at V and 9 bases at J, with 13 bases between the two ends. CDR1 is MNHNS, CDR2 SASEGT, per germline. The CDR3 sequence is 12 residues long. The CDR3 protein is CAMGGGVSPLHF. DNA of the CDR3: TGTGCCATGGGAGGGGGTGTTTCACCCCTCCACTTT.

This clonotype came up many times. The rearrangement links TRBV5-1 to TRBJ1-2; D is perhaps TRBD1 (5 bases). The germline V and J ends were trimmed by 6 bases and 2 bases, with 17 bases remaining between them. Germline CDR1 reads SGHRS; CDR2 reads YFSETQ. The CDR3 consists of 15 residues. The CDR3 is CASIEGPGRNYGYTF. As DNA, the CDR3 is TGCGCCAGCATCGAGGGCCCGGGACGGAACTATGGCTACACCTTC.

Ten or more counts support this clonotype. The chain has TRBV20-1 and TRBJ1-1; D remains ambiguous. The CDR3 extends over 10 amino acids. The V gene's germline CDR1 is DFQATT and CDR2 SNEGSKA (reference sequence). The V end lost 2 bases, the J end lost 10 bases, and 8 bases lay between the germline ends. The chain's CDR3 is CSARIHGAFF. CDR3 sequence (DNA): TGCAGTGCTAGAATACATGGAGCTTTCTTT.

This clonotype was observed at least ten times. This chain joins TRBV20-1 and TRBJ2-1; D is unclear. Trimming stripped 6 bases from V and 2 bases from J, with 8 bases between. The CDR3 has 12 amino acids. CDR1 DFQATT and CDR2 SNEGSKA come from the germline V gene (reference sequence). DNA for the CDR3: TGCAGTGCCCCCGCTACCTACAATGAGCAGTTCTTC. Translated, it gives CSAPATYNEQFF.

The table lists this clonotype with many counts. The genes are TRBV5-1 and TRBJ1-2; 7 bases align to TRBD1. CDR1 is SGHRS, CDR2 YFSETQ, per germline. J was trimmed by 4 bases and V by 3 bases; bases with no gene match: 6. CDR3 length: 14 amino acids. This CDR3 is CASSSGDRSYGYTF. In DNA form, the CDR3 reads TGCGCCAGCAGCTCGGGGGACAGATCCTATGGCTACACCTTC.

This clonotype has a handful of counts. V gene TRBV4-1 combines with J gene TRBJ2-7, with 9 bases fitting TRBD1. The germline V gene encodes CDR1 MGHRA and CDR2 YSYEKL. With V trimmed by 5 bases and J by 5 bases, 10 bases remained unmatched. The CDR3 totals 15 residues. The CDR3 region is CASSARGTGYHEQYF. The CDR3 nucleotides read TGCGCCAGCAGCGCCCGCGGGACAGGGTACCACGAGCAGTACTTC.

This clonotype has a count of ten or more. V usage is TRBV7-7 and J usage is TRBJ2-1; 11 nucleotides agree with TRBD2. J was trimmed by 7 bases and V by 1 base; bases with no gene match: 9. The CDR3 runs 17 residues. Germline V gene lookup returns CDR1 SSHAT and CDR2 FNYEAQ (reference sequence). CDR3 bases: TGTGCCAGCAGCTTAGAGGTGGCTAGCGGGAGGTTGAATGAGCAGTTCTTC. Translation: CASSLEVASGRLNEQFF.

In this sample, this clonotype turned up many times. The chain employs TRBV6-1 and TRBJ2-3, with 10 nucleotides matching TRBD1. The germline gives CDR1 MNHNS, CDR2 SASEGT. V shed 6 bases and J 2 bases; nucleotides not matched to a gene: 17. This CDR3 spans 19 amino acids. The CDR3: CASSRADRGPEDPTDTQYF. CDR3 in DNA: TGTGCCAGCAGCCGTGCCGACAGGGGGCCCGAGGACCCCACAGATACGCAGTATTTT.

This chain joins TRBV6-6 and TRBJ2-1; D unclear. CDR3 length: 15 residues. V shed 0 bases and J shed 2 bases, with 8 bases lying between them. Germline loops: CDR1 MNHNY, CDR2 SVGAGI (reference sequence). The CDR3 sequence: CASSYSIPAYNEQFF. CDR3 sequence (DNA): TGTGCCAGCAGTTACTCGATCCCTGCCTACAATGAGCAGTTCTTC.

There are a few counts of this clonotype. The chain uses TRBV19 and TRBJ2-1; a weak D match, TRBD1 (5 bases). V dropped 8 bases and J dropped 3 bases, with 17 bases sitting between them. This CDR3 contains 15 residues. In germline, CDR1 is LNHDA, CDR2 SQIVND (reference sequence). CDR3 nucleotide sequence: TGTGCCAGTTCCCCCGTAGGGGCGAGCTACAATGAGCAGTTCTTC. This codes for CASSPVGASYNEQFF.

This clonotype was seen ten or more times. This rearrangement joins TRBV12-3 or TRBV12-4 to TRBJ1-3, with TRBD1 identical over 9 bases. After removal of 7 bases from V and 3 bases from J, the junction contained 7 bases not matched to a gene. The CDR3 runs 15 residues. In nucleotides, the CDR3 is TGTGCCAGCACTGGGACAGGGACGATTGGAAACACCATATATTTT. The encoded protein is CASTGTGTIGNTIYF.

Ten or more counts support this clonotype. The genes are TRBV20-1 and TRBJ2-4, with a weak D call TRBD1 (6 bases). CDR1 is DFQATT and CDR2 is SNEGSKA in the germline V gene (reference sequence). V dropped 6 bases and J dropped 8 bases, with 8 bases sitting between them. This CDR3 region has 10 residues. The CDR3 region has the DNA TGCAGTGCCGGACAGTACATTCAGTACTTC. Translating gives CSAGQYIQYF.

Of note for this clonotype: One end of the junction does not line up with germline, which may come from a read error. The chain uses TRBV5-5 and TRBJ1-5; D is uncertain. The CDR3 consists of 13 residues. Germline loops: CDR1 SGHKS, CDR2 YYEKEE (reference sequence). The CDR3 DNA sequence: TGTGCCAGCAGCATAACTACTCATCAGCCCCAGCCTTTT. Encoded protein: CASSITTHQPQPF. The variable domain in full, with the rest retrieved from reference TRBV5-5 and TRBJ1-5, is DAGVTQSPTHLIKTRGQQVTLRCSPISGHKSVSWYQQVLGQGPQFIFQYYEKEERGRGNFPDRFSARQFPNYSSELNVNALLLGDSALYLCASSITTHQPQPFGDGTRLSIL.

This clonotype came up many times. This chain connects TRBV20-1 to TRBJ2-3; 7 nucleotides match TRBD2. Unmatched junction bases numbered 3, after V lost 5 bases and J lost 4 bases. The CDR3 spans 12 residues. Germline V lookup: CDR1 DFQATT, CDR2 SNEGSKA (reference sequence). CDR3 in amino acids: CSAETSPDTQYF. CDR3 nucleotides: TGCAGTGCTGAGACTAGCCCAGATACGCAGTATTTT.

In its sample, this clonotype was seen many times. The V gene is TRBV5-1, the J gene TRBJ2-4; 7 bases align to TRBD2. Germline V gene lookup returns CDR1 SGHRS and CDR2 YFSETQ. V lost 0 bases, J lost 1 base, and 4 bases stayed unmatched. The CDR3 runs to 16 residues. The CDR3 reads CASSLAGLEAKNIQYF. In DNA, the CDR3 is TGCGCCAGCAGCTTGGCAGGACTAGAGGCCAAAAACATTCAGTACTTC.

This clonotype was counted at least ten times. The chain employs TRBV27 and TRBJ2-1; D is ambiguous. Germline V gene data show CDR1 as MNHEY and CDR2 as SMNVEV (reference sequence). Between the trimmed V and J ends, which lost 3 bases and 8 bases, there was a span of 14 bases. This CDR3 has 14 residues. CDR3 residues: CASSFGPQTDEQFF. CDR3 DNA: TGTGCCAGCAGTTTTGGGCCCCAGACGGATGAGCAGTTCTTC.

This clonotype was observed at least ten times. The rearrangement links TRBV28 to TRBJ2-2; 11 bases agree with TRBD2. CDR1 and CDR2 from the germline V gene are MDHEN and SYDVKM. V gave up 5 bases and J gave up 3 bases; unmatched junction bases: 8. The CDR3 is 17 amino acids. CDR3 region: CASSPRTSGSHTGELFF. CDR3 DNA: TGTGCCAGCAGTCCCCGAACTAGCGGGAGTCACACCGGGGAGCTGTTTTTT.

Concerning this clonotype itself: One base away lies a much larger clone, so this may be a sequencing read error. The J gene is TRBJ1-4, the V gene TRBV10-3; D uncertain. Germline loops: CDR1 ENHRY, CDR2 SYGVKD. The CDR3 is 15 amino acids. V was clipped by 4 bases and J by 4 bases, with 13 bases between them. CDR3 sequence reads: CAISAVAGINEKLFF. CDR3 coding DNA: TGTGCCATCAGTGCTGTAGCGGGGATTAATGAAAAACTGTTTTTT.